The sequence of this T cell receptor (beta chain) was determined in a study of sequential checkpoint blockade in melanoma. The wider study: Randomization was 1:1 between first-line nivolumab→ipilimumab and ipilimumab→nivolumab. Each arm's sequence ended with maintenance nivolumab.

Treatment reported: randomized to nivolumab then ipilimumab (arm A) or the reverse (arm B). DNA-damaging chemotherapy had not been given to any patient beforehand. Live CD3+CD8+ CD19− CD56− cells were sorted from PBMCs. Sequencing was performed with immunoSEQ multiplex PCR; in TCRdb, only in-frame clones are kept and a portion is missing. Seen here are some 10,000 clones, about 80% observed once, and the top ten hold approximately 14%. This receptor was taken from a human donor with melanoma. The sequences come from CD8+ T cells sorted from blood (inferred from file names), collected from a patient given nivolumab and ipilimumab in sequence.

CDR3 loop: CAWSVANNEQFF. The CDR3 nucleotides read TGTGCCTGGAGTGTAGCTAACAATGAGCAGTTCTTC. V gene TRBV30 combines with J gene TRBJ2-1, with D unresolved. Trimming left V 0 bases short and J 5 bases short, with 5 bases between. Per the germline V gene, CDR1 is GTSNPN and CDR2 is SVGIG (reference sequence). The length of the CDR3 is 12 residues.